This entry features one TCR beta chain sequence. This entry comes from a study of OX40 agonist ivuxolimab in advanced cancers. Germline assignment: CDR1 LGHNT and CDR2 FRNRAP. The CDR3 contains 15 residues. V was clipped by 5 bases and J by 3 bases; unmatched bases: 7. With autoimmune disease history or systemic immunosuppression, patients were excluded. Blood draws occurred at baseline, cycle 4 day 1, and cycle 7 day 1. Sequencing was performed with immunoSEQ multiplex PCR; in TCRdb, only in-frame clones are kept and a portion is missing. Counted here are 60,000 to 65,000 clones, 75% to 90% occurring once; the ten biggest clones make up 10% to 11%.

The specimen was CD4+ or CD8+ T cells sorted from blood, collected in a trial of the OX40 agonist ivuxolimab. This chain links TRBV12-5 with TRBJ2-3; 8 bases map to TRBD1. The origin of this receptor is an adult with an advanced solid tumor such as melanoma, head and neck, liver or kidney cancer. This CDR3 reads CASGTGQGATDTQYF. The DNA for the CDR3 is TGTGCTAGTGGTACGGGCCAGGGGGCAACAGATACGCAGTATTTT.